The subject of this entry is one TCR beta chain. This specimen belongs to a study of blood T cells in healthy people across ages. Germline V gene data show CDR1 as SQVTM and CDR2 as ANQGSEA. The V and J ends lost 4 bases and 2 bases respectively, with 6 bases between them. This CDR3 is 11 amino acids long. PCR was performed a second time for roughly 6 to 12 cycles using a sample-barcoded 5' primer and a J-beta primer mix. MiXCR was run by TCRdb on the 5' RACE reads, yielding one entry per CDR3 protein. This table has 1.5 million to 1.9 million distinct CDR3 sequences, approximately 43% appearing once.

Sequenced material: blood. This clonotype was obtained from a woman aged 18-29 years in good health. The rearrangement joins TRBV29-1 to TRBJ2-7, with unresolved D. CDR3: CSVVETYEQYF. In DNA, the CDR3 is TGCAGCGTTGTTGAGACCTACGAGCAGTACTTC.